These 8 T cell receptor beta chains share one sample of origin, sequenced in a study of identifying expanded T cells in peripheral blood. The data were produced by immunoSEQ multiplex PCR, yet TCRdb's version contains in-frame clones alone and is incomplete. The sample has about 100,000 clones; around nine tenths are singletons. Material for sequencing was blood. All receptors derive from a person between 18 and 75 years old in good health.

The chain uses TRBV10-3 and TRBJ1-4; a weak D match, TRBD1 (6 bases). The CDR3 spans 13 residues. V dropped 3 bases and J dropped 8 bases, with 10 bases sitting between them. Germline V gives CDR1 ENHRY, CDR2 SYGVKD. CDR3 DNA: TGTGCCATCAGTGAAGGGGGAGAGGAAAAACTGTTTTTT. It yields the protein CAISEGGEEKLFF.

The chain has TRBV6-5 and TRBJ2-7; 8 bases are a match to TRBD1. V lost 0 bases to trimming and J lost 3 bases; unmatched junction nucleotides: 7. CDR1 is MNHEY and CDR2 is SVGAGI in the germline V gene. The CDR3 is 16 amino acids. The CDR3 sequence is CASSYSRTGIIYEQYF. For the CDR3, the DNA is TGTGCCAGCAGTTACTCGCGGACAGGGATTATCTACGAGCAGTACTTC.

The rearrangement uses TRBV6-1 and TRBJ2-3; 11 bases are a match to TRBD1. The CDR3 is made up of 15 amino acids. Germline-derived CDR1 and CDR2 are MNHNS and SASEGT. V lost 5 bases, J lost 4 bases, and 5 bases stayed unmatched. CDR3 region: CASSTGQGGSDTQYF. The CDR3 nucleotides read TGTGCCAGCAGTACGGGACAGGGGGGGTCAGATACGCAGTATTTT.

J is TRBJ2-2 and V is TRBV29-1; either TRBD1 or TRBD2 may supply D (6 bases each). V gave up 7 bases and J gave up 6 bases, with 21 bases separating them. Germline-derived CDR1 and CDR2 are SQVTM and ANQGSEA. This CDR3 has 15 amino acids. CDR3: CSAIEGGGRAGELFF. The CDR3 DNA is TGCAGCGCCATTGAGGGGGGCGGGCGAGCCGGGGAGCTGTTTTTT.

DNA for the CDR3: TGCGCCAGCAGTGGGTGGACAGGGGGTCTTACAGATACGCAGTATTTT. It codes for CASSGWTGGLTDTQYF. V usage is TRBV10-1 and J usage is TRBJ2-3; 10 positions match TRBD1. Germline CDR1 is WNHNN and CDR2 is SYGVQD (reference sequence). The trim removed 4 bases at V and 3 bases at J, leaving 7 bases unmatched. The CDR3 loop spans 16 amino acids.

This chain joins TRBV5-1 and TRBJ2-5, with a tentative D call TRBD2 (6 bases). The germline V and J ends were trimmed by 4 bases and 2 bases, with 15 bases remaining between them. The germline CDR1 and CDR2 sequences are SGHRS and YFSETQ. The CDR3 length is 15 residues. CDR3 sequence: CASSHGLLNQETQYF. CDR3 nucleotide sequence: TGCGCCAGCAGCCACGGACTACTTAATCAAGAGACCCAGTACTTC.

CDR3: CASSQSGTYEQYF. The CDR3 DNA sequence: TGTGCCAGCAGCCAATCAGGAACCTACGAGCAGTACTTC. The chain carries TRBV16 and TRBJ2-7; no clear D. Germline V gene lookup returns CDR1 KGHSY and CDR2 FQNENV. The CDR3 loop spans 13 amino acids. With 0 bases removed from V and 2 bases from J, the gap between germline ends came to 5 bases. Full variable domain (rest looked up from reference TRBV16 and TRBJ2-7): GEEVAQTPKHLVRGEGQKAKLYCAPIKGHSYVFWYQQVLKNEFKFLISFQNENVFDETGMPKERFSAKCLPNSPCSLEIQATKLEDSAVYFCASSQSGTYEQYFGPGTRLTVT.

The chain uses TRBV5-1 and TRBJ2-2, with 8 bases aligning to TRBD1. CDR1 and CDR2 (germline): SGHRS, YFSETQ. The CDR3 length is 15 residues. The V gene end was trimmed by 4 bases and the J gene end by 5 bases; junction bases not matched to a gene: 7. The CDR3 is CASSADRGWTGELFF. In nucleotides, the CDR3 is TGCGCCAGCAGCGCCGACAGGGGTTGGACCGGGGAGCTGTTTTTT.